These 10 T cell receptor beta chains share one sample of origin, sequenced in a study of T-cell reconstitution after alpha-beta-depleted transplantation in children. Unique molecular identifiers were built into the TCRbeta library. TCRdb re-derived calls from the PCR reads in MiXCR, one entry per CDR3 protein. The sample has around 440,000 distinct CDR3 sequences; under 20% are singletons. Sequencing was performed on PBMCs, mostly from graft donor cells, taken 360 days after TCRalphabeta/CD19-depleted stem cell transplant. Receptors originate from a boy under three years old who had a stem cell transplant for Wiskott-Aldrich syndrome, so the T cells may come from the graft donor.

The CDR3, as DNA: TGTGCCAGCAGTTTAGGGGCTAGCGGGATAAGGAGCGAGCAGTACTTC. It codes for CASSLGASGIRSEQYF. The V gene is TRBV12-3 or TRBV12-4, the J gene TRBJ2-7; the match to TRBD2 covers 9 bases. There are 16 residues in the CDR3. J lost 6 bases, V lost 1 base, and 10 bases had no gene match.

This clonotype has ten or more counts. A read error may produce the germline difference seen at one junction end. The CDR3 loop reads CASSLGQGSTDTQYF. Here the CDR3 DNA reads TGTGCCAGCAGCTTAGGACAGGGGAGCACAGATACGCAGTATTTT. The chain carries TRBV5-1 and TRBJ2-3; 9 nucleotides align to TRBD1. The germline gives CDR1 SGHRS, CDR2 YFSETQ. The CDR3 runs to 15 residues.

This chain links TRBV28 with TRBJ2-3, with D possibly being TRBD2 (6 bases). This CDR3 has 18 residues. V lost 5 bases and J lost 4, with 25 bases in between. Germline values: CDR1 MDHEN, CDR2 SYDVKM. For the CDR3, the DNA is TGTGCCAGCAGTGTTACGGGACTTACGGCGCGGGGACCAGATACGCAGTATTTT. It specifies CASSVTGLTARGPDTQYF.

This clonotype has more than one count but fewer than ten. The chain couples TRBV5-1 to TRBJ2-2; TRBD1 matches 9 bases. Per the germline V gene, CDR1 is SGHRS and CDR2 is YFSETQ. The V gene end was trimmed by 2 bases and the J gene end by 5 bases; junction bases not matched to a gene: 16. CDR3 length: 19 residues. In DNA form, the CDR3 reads TGCGCCAGCAGCTTCCTCACGGGGAAACAGGGGGCGTTGACCGGGGAGCTGTTTTTT. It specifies CASSFLTGKQGALTGELFF. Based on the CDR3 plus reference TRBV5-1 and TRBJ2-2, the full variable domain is KAGVTQTPRYLIKTRGQQVTLSCSPISGHRSVSWYQQTPGQGLQFLFEYFSETQRNKGNFPGRFSGRQFSNSRSEMNVSTLELGDSALYLCASSFLTGKQGALTGELFFGEGSRLTVL.

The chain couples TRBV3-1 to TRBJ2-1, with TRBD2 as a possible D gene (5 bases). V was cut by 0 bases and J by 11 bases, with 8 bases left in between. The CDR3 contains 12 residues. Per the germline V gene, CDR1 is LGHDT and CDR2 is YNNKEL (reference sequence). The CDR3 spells CASSQEEVKQFF. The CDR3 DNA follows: TGTGCCAGCAGCCAAGAGGAGGTGAAGCAGTTCTTC.

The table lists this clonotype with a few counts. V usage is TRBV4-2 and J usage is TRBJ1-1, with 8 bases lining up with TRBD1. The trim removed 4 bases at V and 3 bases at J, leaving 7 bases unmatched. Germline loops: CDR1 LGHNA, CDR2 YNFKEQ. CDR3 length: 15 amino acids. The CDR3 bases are TGTGCCAGCAGCCCATATACAGGGGGGGACACTGAAGCTTTCTTT. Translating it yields CASSPYTGGDTEAFF.

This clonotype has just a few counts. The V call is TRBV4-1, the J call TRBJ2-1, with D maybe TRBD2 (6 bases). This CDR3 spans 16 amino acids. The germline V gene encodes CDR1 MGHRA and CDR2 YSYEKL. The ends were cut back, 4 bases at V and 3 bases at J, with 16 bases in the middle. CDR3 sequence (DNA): TGCGCCAGCAGCCCAAACCGACTAGGGCTCTACAATGAGCAGTTCTTC. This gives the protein CASSPNRLGLYNEQFF.

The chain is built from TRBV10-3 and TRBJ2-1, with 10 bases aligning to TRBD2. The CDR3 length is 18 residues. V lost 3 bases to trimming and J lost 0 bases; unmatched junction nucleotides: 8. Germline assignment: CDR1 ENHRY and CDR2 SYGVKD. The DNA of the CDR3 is TGTGCCATCAGTGACCTAGCGGGAGTGCCGGACTCCTACAATGAGCAGTTCTTC. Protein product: CAISDLAGVPDSYNEQFF.

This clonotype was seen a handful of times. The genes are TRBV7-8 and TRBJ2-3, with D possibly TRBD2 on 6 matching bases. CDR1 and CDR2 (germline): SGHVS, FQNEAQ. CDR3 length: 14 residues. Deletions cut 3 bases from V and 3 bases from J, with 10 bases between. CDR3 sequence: CASSFQTSTDTQYF. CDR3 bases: TGTGCCAGCAGCTTCCAGACTAGTACAGATACGCAGTATTTT.

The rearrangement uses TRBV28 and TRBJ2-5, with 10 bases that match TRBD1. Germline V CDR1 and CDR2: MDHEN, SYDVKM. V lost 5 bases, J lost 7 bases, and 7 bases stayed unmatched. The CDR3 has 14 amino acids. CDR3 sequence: CASSRDRGFWTQYF. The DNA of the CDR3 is TGTGCCAGCAGTAGGGACAGGGGCTTTTGGACCCAGTACTTC. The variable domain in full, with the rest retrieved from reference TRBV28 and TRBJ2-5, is DVKVTQSSRYLVKRTGEKVFLECVQDMDHENMFWYRQDPGLGLRLIYFSYDVKMKEKGDIPEGYSVSREKKERFSLILESASTNQTSMYLCASSRDRGFWTQYFGPGTRLLVL.